These 15 T cell receptor beta chains share one sample of origin, sequenced in a study of blood T cell repertoires in COVID-19. Clones were read by immunoSEQ multiplex PCR, and TCRdb kept only the in-frame ones, dropping some. The sample holds a few hundred thousand clones, nearly 90% seen once. Sequenced material: PBMCs or T cells enriched from blood (not recorded which). All receptors derive from a woman aged 50 to 60 who had been exposed to COVID-19.

V usage is TRBV10-3 and J usage is TRBJ2-1; the match to TRBD2 covers 10 bases. This CDR3 region has 16 residues. Germline V gene sequence: CDR1 ENHRY, CDR2 SYGVKD. V trimming: 4 bases; J trimming: 4 bases; junction bases outside the gene matches: 7. The CDR3 is CAISGTTSGAYNEQFF. CDR3 in DNA: TGTGCCATCAGTGGAACCACTAGCGGGGCGTACAATGAGCAGTTCTTC.

The J gene is TRBJ2-5, the V gene TRBV7-2; TRBD2 matches 13 bases. The germline V gene has CDR1 SGHTA and CDR2 FQGNSA. Germline trimming cut 2 bases from V and 5 bases from J; bases unmatched to any gene: 5. CDR3 size: 16 residues. In DNA, the CDR3 is TGTGCCAGCAGCTTATGGGGGACTAGCGGGACCGAGACCCAGTACTTC. This sequence encodes CASSLWGTSGTETQYF.

V is TRBV29-1 and J is TRBJ1-1; D uncertain. This CDR3 comprises 15 residues. Per the germline V gene, CDR1 is SQVTM and CDR2 is ANQGSEA. V was pared by 1 base and J by 3 bases, with 15 bases between. In DNA, the CDR3 is TGCAGCGTTGAAGGAGAGGAGAACGGGGACACTGAAGCTTTCTTT. Translated: CSVEGEENGDTEAFF.

The chain recombines TRBV2 with TRBJ2-7; D call uncertain. Germline values: CDR1 SNHLY, CDR2 FYNNEI. Trimming shortened V by 6 bases and J by 2 bases, and 8 bases separated the two germline ends. The length of the CDR3 is 12 residues. The CDR3 DNA reads TGTGCCAGCAGCGAGGTCCCCTACGAGCAGTACTTC. Protein product: CASSEVPYEQYF.

The V call is TRBV19, the J call TRBJ1-6, with 8 bases that match TRBD1. Germline lookup yields CDR1 LNHDA and CDR2 SQIVND (reference sequence). The CDR3 covers 15 residues. V lost 8 bases and J lost 10; bases outside the gene matches: 13. The CDR3 protein is CASGPNNRGVSPLHF. CDR3 sequence (DNA): TGTGCCAGTGGCCCCAACAACAGGGGGGTCTCACCCCTCCACTTT.

In DNA, the CDR3 is TGTGCCAGCAGTGTTAGGACAGGGGTGCAAGAGACCCAGTACTTC. As protein: CASSVRTGVQETQYF. The J gene is TRBJ2-5, the V gene TRBV25-1; 9 positions match TRBD1. Germline V gives CDR1 MGHDK, CDR2 SYGVNS. V was pared by 4 bases and J by 2 bases, with 5 bases of the junction left unmatched. The CDR3 sequence is 15 residues long.

This chain uses TRBV7-6 with TRBJ2-2; possibly TRBD2 for D (6 bases). The CDR3 is made up of 16 amino acids. Germline V gene data show CDR1 as SGHVS and CDR2 as FNYEAQ. V gave up 1 base and J gave up 4 bases, with 13 bases separating them. CDR3 bases: TGTGCCAGCAGCTTAGTGACGCGGGGTCCCACCGGGGAGCTGTTTTTT. It specifies CASSLVTRGPTGELFF.

V gene TRBV27 combines with J gene TRBJ1-3; no reliable D call. V lost 5 bases and J 0 bases, leaving 5 bases between the germline ends. The CDR3 covers 13 residues. Germline CDR1 MNHEY, CDR2 SMNVEV (reference sequence). The DNA for the CDR3 is TGTGCCAGCAGTCTAGGCTCTGGAAACACCATATATTTT. Amino acids: CASSLGSGNTIYF.

As concerns this clone: At the DNA level, this CDR3 is encoded by other sequences in the same sample as well. The chain employs TRBV19 and TRBJ2-2; TRBD2 might be the D (5 bases). CDR3 length: 14 amino acids. In germline, CDR1 is LNHDA, CDR2 SQIVND (reference sequence). The V end was cut by 1 base, the J end by 5 bases, with 8 bases between. The CDR3 DNA reads TGTGCCAGTAGTATAGGGACGGGAACCGGGGAGCTGTTTTTT. It translates to CASSIGTGTGELFF.

The chain carries TRBV2 and TRBJ2-7; 8 bases are a match to TRBD1. There are 15 residues in the CDR3. Germline assignment: CDR1 SNHLY and CDR2 FYNNEI. With V trimmed by 4 bases and J by 1 base, 6 bases remained unmatched. Here the CDR3 reads CASSATGGHSYEQYF. The CDR3 DNA sequence: TGTGCCAGCAGTGCAACAGGGGGTCATTCCTACGAGCAGTACTTC.

The chain couples TRBV29-1 to TRBJ1-2; 8 bases line up with TRBD1. The trim removed 5 bases at V and 4 bases at J, leaving 9 bases unmatched. This CDR3 is built from 14 residues. From germline, CDR1 is SQVTM and CDR2 ANQGSEA. CDR3 nucleotides: TGCAGCGTTCACGCCGGGACAGGCCGCTATGGCTACACCTTC. It specifies CSVHAGTGRYGYTF.

The chain carries TRBV2 and TRBJ1-1; D not resolved. This CDR3 region has 15 residues. Trimming cost V 5 bases and J 0 bases, with 13 bases left between them. The germline V gene encodes CDR1 SNHLY and CDR2 FYNNEI. The CDR3 DNA reads as TGTGCCAGCAGTCTGAGGGAAGGGATGAACACTGAAGCTTTCTTT. Translating it yields CASSLREGMNTEAFF.

Note on this clone: This same CDR3 is encoded by further DNA sequences in the sample. The V gene is TRBV11-2, the J gene TRBJ2-7; D is ambiguous. V lost 0 bases, J lost 0 bases, and 3 bases lay in between. The CDR3 spans 13 residues. Germline assignment: CDR1 SGHAT and CDR2 FQNNGV. The CDR3 nucleotides are TGTGCCAGCAGCTTAGACGGCTCCTACGAGCAGTACTTC. Its protein is CASSLDGSYEQYF.

The chain recombines TRBV30 with TRBJ1-1, with D uncertain. V was cut by 4 bases and J by 1 base, with 10 bases left in between. The CDR3 contains 13 residues. Germline V CDR1 and CDR2: GTSNPN, SVGIG (reference sequence). The chain's CDR3 is CAWTLSRNTEAFF. The DNA of the CDR3 is TGTGCCTGGACCCTCTCCAGGAACACTGAAGCTTTCTTT.

This clone occurred once. The genes are TRBV3-1 (or the pseudogene TRBV3-2) and TRBJ2-2; 7 bases are shared with TRBD1. Per germline, CDR1 LGHDT and CDR2 YNNKEL (reference sequence). The trim removed 0 bases at V and 5 bases at J, leaving 12 bases unmatched. This CDR3 is 18 amino acids long. The CDR3 here is CASSQDPRGRFSTGELFF. The CDR3 coding sequence is TGTGCCAGCAGCCAAGATCCTAGGGGGCGTTTTTCTACCGGGGAGCTGTTTTTT.